Presented here are 26 T cell receptor beta chains from one specimen sequenced in a study of blood T cell repertoires in COVID-19. Produced via immunoSEQ multiplex PCR; TCRdb's table is partial and in-frame only. Here the sample spans a few hundred thousand clones, over 70% being singletons. Material: peripheral blood. These receptors came from a woman aged 70-85 years with COVID-19, enrolled during active disease.

The chain combines TRBV12-3 or TRBV12-4 with TRBJ1-3; D possibly corresponds to TRBD1 (5 bases). The V and J ends lost 8 bases and 0 bases respectively, with 8 bases between them. CDR3 size: 13 residues. CDR3 loop: CASADSSGNTIYF. CDR3 sequence (DNA): TGTGCCAGCGCCGACAGCTCTGGAAACACCATATATTTT.

The chain employs TRBV28 and TRBJ1-2; 8 nucleotides agree with TRBD1. Germline V gene data show CDR1 as MDHEN and CDR2 as SYDVKM. Germline trimming cut 6 bases from V and 4 bases from J; bases unmatched to any gene: 4. The CDR3 has 13 amino acids. The CDR3: CASSSGQGYGYTF. CDR3 bases: TGTGCCAGCAGCAGCGGACAGGGCTATGGCTACACCTTC.

This chain joins TRBV27 and TRBJ2-7; D call uncertain. The ends were cut back, 2 bases at V and 0 bases at J, with 8 bases in the middle. Germline V gene data show CDR1 as MNHEY and CDR2 as SMNVEV (reference sequence). The CDR3 has 14 residues. CDR3 residues: CASSLVSSSYEQYF. Here the CDR3 DNA reads TGTGCCAGCAGTTTAGTTTCGAGCTCCTACGAGCAGTACTTC.

This chain links TRBV14 with TRBJ1-2, with D possibly TRBD1 on 5 matching bases. V lost 0 bases and J lost 2, with 10 bases in between. The germline V gene encodes CDR1 SGHDN and CDR2 FVKESK. The CDR3 is 15 residues long. The CDR3 sequence is CASSQEGGLNYGYTF. The CDR3 DNA sequence: TGTGCCAGCAGCCAAGAGGGGGGTTTAAACTATGGCTACACCTTC.

V is TRBV11-2 and J is TRBJ2-7; tentatively, D is TRBD2 (7 bases). The CDR3 is 13 amino acids. The germline gives CDR1 SGHAT, CDR2 FQNNGV. Trimming stripped 7 bases from V and 7 bases from J, with 17 bases between. In nucleotides, the CDR3 is TGTGCCAGCAAGGAGGGGGGGCGCGGGGAGCAGTACTTC. Encoded protein: CASKEGGRGEQYF.

The DNA for the CDR3 is TGTGCCAGCAGCGTGGATGGTGGGCGTCAGCCCCAGCATTTT. Translation gives CASSVDGGRQPQHF. The genes are TRBV9 and TRBJ1-5, with D unclear. This CDR3 region has 14 residues. V lost 2 bases, J lost 6 bases, and 12 bases lay in between. Germline V CDR1 and CDR2: SGDLS, YYNGEE.

This rearrangement joins TRBV5-5 to TRBJ1-2, with 7 bases matching TRBD1. Germline trimming cut 0 bases from V and 5 bases from J; bases unmatched to any gene: 10. This CDR3 spans 16 amino acids. The germline V gene encodes CDR1 SGHKS and CDR2 YYEKEE (reference sequence). Here the CDR3 reads CASSLGAGGLVYGYTF. CDR3 in DNA: TGTGCCAGCAGCTTGGGGGCAGGGGGATTAGTTTATGGCTACACCTTC.

V and J are TRBV3-1 (or the pseudogene TRBV3-2) and TRBJ2-3; the D gene is possibly TRBD2 (5 bases). The CDR3 is made up of 13 amino acids. V lost 8 bases and J 1 base, leaving 10 bases between the germline ends. Germline CDR1 LGHDT, CDR2 YNNKEL (reference sequence). The DNA for the CDR3 is TGTGCCAGCGCCGGGGATGGCACAGATACGCAGTATTTT. Its translation is CASAGDGTDTQYF.

CDR3 nucleotide sequence: TGTGCCACCAGCTCGAGGAGTCCCAGCTTTCACTCTGGGGCCAACGTCCTGACTTTC. This sequence encodes CATSSRSPSFHSGANVLTF. The rearrangement joins TRBV15 to TRBJ2-6; D unresolved. Trimming stripped 5 bases from V and 0 bases from J, with 20 bases between. This CDR3 is 19 amino acids long. The germline gives CDR1 LNHNV, CDR2 YYDKDF (reference sequence).

The chain couples TRBV5-1 to TRBJ1-2; a possible D gene is TRBD1 (5 bases). The length of the CDR3 is 13 residues. V was shortened by 3 bases and J by 4 bases, with 10 bases between the two germline ends. From germline, CDR1 is SGHRS and CDR2 YFSETQ. CDR3 region: CASSSMTAYGYTF. CDR3 coding DNA: TGCGCCAGCAGCTCCATGACAGCCTATGGCTACACCTTC. Using reference TRBV5-1 and TRBJ1-2 for the parts outside the CDR3, the full variable domain is KAGVTQTPRYLIKTRGQQVTLSCSPISGHRSVSWYQQTPGQGLQFLFEYFSETQRNKGNFPGRFSGRQFSNSRSEMNVSTLELGDSALYLCASSSMTAYGYTFGSGTRLTVV.

The chain combines TRBV4-1 with TRBJ2-7; 11 bases line up with TRBD2. Germline V gives CDR1 MGHRA, CDR2 YSYEKL. V trimming: 2 bases; J trimming: 7 bases; junction bases outside the gene matches: 7. CDR3 length: 15 residues. CDR3 in amino acids: CASSQQTSGIYEQYF. In DNA, the CDR3 is TGCGCCAGCAGCCAACAGACTAGCGGGATATATGAGCAGTACTTC.

The chain carries TRBV7-9 and TRBJ2-1; 13 nucleotides line up with TRBD2. Germline V gene lookup returns CDR1 SEHNR and CDR2 FQNEAQ (reference sequence). This CDR3 has 15 residues. J was trimmed by 10 bases and V by 2 bases; bases with no gene match: 5. The CDR3 sequence: CASSLWGLAGLEQFF. The CDR3 DNA reads as TGTGCCAGCAGCTTATGGGGACTAGCGGGATTAGAGCAGTTCTTC.

On this clone: The limits of the CDR3 on the DNA are not certain, so only TCRdb's listed CDR3 is given. V gene TRBV21-1 combines with J gene TRBJ2-2; TRBD2 is the table's D call, not checked against the DNA. TRBV21-1 is assigned pseudogene status. The CDR3 adds up to 15 amino acids, both ends counted. This chain's CDR3 is CASGVVGEGTGELFF.

V usage is TRBV6-5 and J usage is TRBJ2-1; TRBD1 matches at 11 bases. Looked up from germline, CDR1 is MNHEY and CDR2 is SVGAGI. V was clipped by 6 bases and J by 6 bases; unmatched bases: 7. CDR3 length equals 15 residues. The CDR3 DNA is TGTGCCAGCAGGAACGCCGGGACAGGGGGCAATGAGCAGTTCTTC. Amino acids: CASRNAGTGGNEQFF.

This clone was counted between two and nine times. This sequence joins TRBV4-1 and TRBJ1-1, with D unclear. V was pared by 0 bases and J by 0 bases, with 11 bases between. CDR1 and CDR2 (germline): MGHRA, YSYEKL. There are 16 residues in the CDR3. The CDR3 nucleotides are TGCGCCAGCAGCCAAGAGAGGTCCCTAGTGAACACTGAAGCTTTCTTT. Its translation is CASSQERSLVNTEAFF.

V is TRBV7-9 and J is TRBJ2-6; 8 nucleotides match TRBD1. V dropped 4 bases and J dropped 0; count of bases not matched to a gene: 11. CDR1 SEHNR and CDR2 FQNEAQ come from the germline V gene (reference sequence). This CDR3 is 19 amino acids long. The CDR3 here is CASSSGQAKGYSGANVLTF. CDR3 sequence (DNA): TGTGCCAGCAGCTCGGGACAGGCCAAGGGTTACTCTGGGGCCAACGTCCTGACTTTC. The full variable domain, rest sourced from reference TRBV7-9 and TRBJ2-6, is DTGVSQNPRHKITKRGQNVTFRCDPISEHNRLYWYRQTLGQGPEFLTYFQNEAQLEKSRLLSDRFSAERPKGSFSTLEIQRTEQGDSAMYLCASSSGQAKGYSGANVLTFGAGSRLTVL.

The chain joins TRBV7-9 to TRBJ2-1; 9 bases match TRBD2. CDR1 SEHNR and CDR2 FQNEAQ come from the germline V gene (reference sequence). This CDR3 is built from 16 residues. V lost 1 base to trimming and J lost 3 bases; unmatched junction nucleotides: 4. The CDR3 DNA follows: TGTGCCAGCAGCTTAGATAGCGGGAGTGTCTACAATGAGCAGTTCTTC. This codes for CASSLDSGSVYNEQFF.

The chain is built from TRBV4-1 and TRBJ1-1; tentative D call: TRBD1 (6 bases). The germline V gene has CDR1 MGHRA and CDR2 YSYEKL. Trimming pared 1 base from V and 0 bases from J, leaving 12 bases between. The length of the CDR3 is 16 residues. Here the CDR3 DNA reads TGCGCCAGCAGCCAAGTTTTCCGACAGGTGAACACTGAAGCTTTCTTT. It encodes CASSQVFRQVNTEAFF.

The chain uses TRBV14 and TRBJ1-3, with a possible D match to TRBD1 (6 bases). The V end was cut by 5 bases, the J end by 1 base, with 9 bases between. The CDR3 has 14 amino acids. Germline CDR1 and CDR2: SGHDN and FVKESK. This CDR3 reads CASSVQGSGNTIYF. The CDR3 DNA follows: TGTGCCAGCAGCGTCCAGGGGTCTGGAAACACCATATATTTT.

The chain combines TRBV5-1 with TRBJ2-5, with 7 nucleotides matching TRBD1. Germline CDR1 reads SGHRS; CDR2 reads YFSETQ. The CDR3 length is 15 residues. V lost 4 bases to trimming and J lost 5 bases; unmatched junction nucleotides: 11. The CDR3 bases are TGCGCCAGCAGCATTCAACAGGGGTCGGGGGAGACCCAGTACTTC. Protein: CASSIQQGSGETQYF.

V and J are TRBV19 and TRBJ2-1, with no clear D. The CDR3 is 14 amino acids. V shed 5 bases and J shed 4 bases, with 12 bases lying between them. CDR1 and CDR2 (germline): LNHDA, SQIVND (reference sequence). DNA of the CDR3: TGTGCCAGTAGTGGAGAACTATCTTACAATGAGCAGTTCTTC. Its translation is CASSGELSYNEQFF.

This clone was detected a few times. This chain joins TRBV5-1 and TRBJ2-1, with D tentatively TRBD1 (5 bases). Trimming removed 3 bases from V and 5 bases from J, with 18 bases in between. The V gene's germline CDR1 is SGHRS and CDR2 YFSETQ. This CDR3 comprises 16 residues. The CDR3: CASSSLGWGRDNEQFF. In DNA form, the CDR3 reads TGCGCCAGCAGCTCCCTTGGTTGGGGCAGGGACAATGAGCAGTTCTTC. The whole variable domain, filled in from reference TRBV5-1 and TRBJ2-1, reads KAGVTQTPRYLIKTRGQQVTLSCSPISGHRSVSWYQQTPGQGLQFLFEYFSETQRNKGNFPGRFSGRQFSNSRSEMNVSTLELGDSALYLCASSSLGWGRDNEQFFGPGTRLTVL.

The chain employs TRBV7-9 and TRBJ2-1; 10 positions match TRBD1. With V trimmed by 5 bases and J by 2 bases, 18 bases remained unmatched. Germline CDR1 is SEHNR and CDR2 is FQNEAQ (reference sequence). The CDR3 sequence is 20 residues long. The CDR3 DNA sequence: TGTGCCAGCAGCAAAACGCCGGGACAGGGGAGGAGGAGGACCTACAATGAGCAGTTCTTC. Encoded protein: CASSKTPGQGRRRTYNEQFF.

V is TRBV6-2 or TRBV6-3 and J is TRBJ1-5; D is uncertain. The germline V gene encodes CDR1 MNHEY and CDR2 SVGEGT. Trimming removed 2 bases from V and 9 bases from J, with 17 bases in between. This CDR3 region has 15 residues. The CDR3 region has the DNA TGTGCCAGCAGTTACGCCCCCCCGGGAGCGCGGCCCCAGCATTTT. Its translation is CASSYAPPGARPQHF.

This clone showed up just once. V usage is TRBV7-2 and J usage is TRBJ2-3, with 11 bases lining up with TRBD1. After removal of 5 bases from V and 3 bases from J, the junction contained 7 bases not matched to a gene. Germline CDR1 and CDR2: SGHTA and FQGNSA. The CDR3 runs to 16 residues. DNA of the CDR3: TGTGCCAGCAGCCCCGGGACAGGGGGTGGGACAGATACGCAGTATTTT. Its protein is CASSPGTGGGTDTQYF.

The chain couples TRBV18 to TRBJ1-2; perhaps TRBD1 as D (6 bases). The germline gives CDR1 KGHSH, CDR2 LQKENI. The V gene lost 5 bases and the J gene lost 6 bases, with 16 bases spanning the gap. This CDR3 is 14 amino acids long. The CDR3 region has the DNA TGTGCCAGCTCAAGGTCTAGGGGGTTAGATGGCTACACCTTC. The encoded protein is CASSRSRGLDGYTF.